Below, 21 T cell receptor beta chains from the same sample are listed, as sequenced in a study of T-cell memory formation after mild COVID-19 (dated by TCRdb to about 2021). Receptors were amplified or captured by 5' RACE. The run used an Illumina NovaSeq 6000. The raw public reads went through TCRdb reprocessing: fastp at Q25, MiXCR clone calling, in-frame beta chains kept. Records with the same CDR3 protein are collapsed into one entry carrying the most frequent genes and DNA. Recorded for this sample are 150,000 to 200,000 distinct CDR3 sequences; around a tenth of them occurred a single time. In total, the top ten clones hold around 3.8% of the sample. Sequences were obtained from PBMCs or a T cell subset sorted from them (not recorded which). Every receptor here comes from a man aged 18 to 29 who had mild COVID-19 (a few samples of this study predate the infection). The sample titles of this study are shuffled in the database, so cell type and time point are left out; the donor was told from shared clones.

The chain employs TRBV7-2 and TRBJ2-3; 7 bases match TRBD2. CDR1 and CDR2 from the germline V gene are SGHTA and FQGNSA. Germline trimming cut 5 bases from V and 0 bases from J; bases unmatched to any gene: 8. The CDR3 has 16 residues. Here the CDR3 reads CASSPGGAGSTDTQYF. Here the CDR3 DNA reads TGTGCCAGCAGCCCTGGGGGAGCGGGAAGCACAGATACGCAGTATTTT. The full variable domain, completed using reference TRBV7-2 and TRBJ2-3, is GAGVSQSPSNKVTEKGKDVELRCDPISGHTALYWYRQSLGQGLEFLIYFQGNSAPDKSGLPSDRFSAERTGGSVSTLTIQRTQQEDSAVYLCASSPGGAGSTDTQYFGPGTRLTVL.

This rearrangement joins TRBV20-1 to TRBJ1-5; no definite D call. Germline V gene data show CDR1 as DFQATT and CDR2 as SNEGSKA (reference sequence). V was cut by 5 bases and J by 0 bases, with 8 bases left in between. The CDR3 runs 13 residues. The CDR3 protein is CSAYDNSNQPQHF. The CDR3 DNA sequence: TGCAGTGCTTATGACAATAGCAATCAGCCCCAGCATTTT.

Details on this clonotype: The junction does not match germline at one end; this may be a read error. The gene calls are TRBV7-9 and TRBJ2-4; a possible D gene is TRBD1 (6 bases). The CDR3 spans 12 residues. Looked up from germline, CDR1 is SEHNR and CDR2 is FQNEAQ (reference sequence). DNA for the CDR3: TGTGCCAGCAGCTTGGACAGCGCGATTGCAGTATTC. This codes for CASSLDSAIAVF. Supplemented by reference TRBV7-9 and TRBJ2-4, the full variable domain reads DTGVSQNPRHKITKRGQNVTFRCDPISEHNRLYWYRQTLGQGPEFLTYFQNEAQLEKSRLLSDRFSAERPKGSFSTLEIQRTEQGDSAMYLCASSLDSAIAVFGAGTRLSVL.

The chain is built from TRBV18 and TRBJ2-7; weak D call: TRBD1 (6 bases). CDR1 KGHSH and CDR2 LQKENI come from the germline V gene. The V gene lost 6 bases and the J gene lost 2 bases, with 14 bases spanning the gap. The CDR3 spans 14 residues. The CDR3 nucleotides are TGTGCCAGCTCCCCGATGACAGGCGCCTACGAGCAGTACTTC. It codes for CASSPMTGAYEQYF.

J is TRBJ2-5 and V is TRBV20-1; no reliable D call. This CDR3 comprises 12 residues. V lost 3 bases to trimming and J lost 5 bases, with 10 bases between them. The V gene's germline CDR1 is DFQATT and CDR2 SNEGSKA (reference sequence). The DNA of the CDR3 is TGCAGTGCTAGGGCGGACGTGGAGACCCAGTACTTC. Residues: CSARADVETQYF.

The J gene is TRBJ2-2, the V gene TRBV12-3 or TRBV12-4; D is ambiguous. The ends were cut back, 6 bases at V and 4 bases at J, with 15 bases in the middle. The CDR3 spans 15 residues. Here the CDR3 reads CASSQTTLVTGELFF. CDR3 nucleotides: TGTGCCAGCAGCCAGACAACCTTGGTCACCGGGGAGCTGTTTTTT.

For this clonotype: A much larger clone is a single base away; this may be a read error. V and J are TRBV4-3 and TRBJ2-5; D is undetermined. The germline V gene encodes CDR1 LGHNA and CDR2 YSLEER. The length of the CDR3 is 16 residues. V dropped 9 bases and J dropped 1 base, with 21 bases sitting between them. The CDR3, as DNA: TGCGCCAGAAGTGGCAAGATCAGCCCGCTCCAAGAGACCCAGTACTTC. Protein: CARSGKISPLQETQYF.

This clonotype occurred a few times. This chain uses TRBV6-5 with TRBJ1-6; D not certain. The germline V and J ends were trimmed by 5 bases and 8 bases, with 13 bases remaining between them. The V gene's germline CDR1 is MNHEY and CDR2 SVGAGI. This CDR3 is 14 amino acids long. For the CDR3, the DNA is TGTGCCAGCAGTAGAGGGTCCATCTATTCACCCCTCCACTTT. As protein: CASSRGSIYSPLHF.

This clonotype came up a few times. The genes are TRBV15 and TRBJ2-3; D is uncertain. V was clipped by 5 bases and J by 4 bases, with 19 bases between them. Germline V gene sequence: CDR1 LNHNV, CDR2 YYDKDF (reference sequence). CDR3 size: 16 residues. The CDR3 sequence: CATSPSGGLGADTQYF. Written as DNA, the CDR3 is TGTGCCACCAGCCCCTCCGGCGGCCTTGGCGCAGATACGCAGTATTTT.

The rearrangement uses TRBV9 and TRBJ1-2, with D hard to call. The ends were cut back, 2 bases at V and 4 bases at J, with 9 bases in the middle. The CDR3 runs to 13 residues. CDR1 SGDLS and CDR2 YYNGEE come from the germline V gene. CDR3 protein: CASSVDRSYGYTF. The CDR3 bases are TGTGCCAGCAGCGTCGACCGATCCTATGGCTACACCTTC.

This clonotype was observed a handful of times. The chain employs TRBV3-1 and TRBJ1-2; maybe TRBD1 (6 bases). Trimming pared 8 bases from V and 2 bases from J, leaving 6 bases between. The CDR3 loop spans 11 amino acids. Looked up from germline, CDR1 is LGHDT and CDR2 is YNNKEL (reference sequence). This CDR3 reads CASGTNYGYTF. As DNA, the CDR3 is TGTGCCAGCGGGACAAACTATGGCTACACCTTC.

This sequence joins TRBV5-6 and TRBJ1-2, with D perhaps TRBD1 (5 bases). CDR1 is SGHDT, CDR2 YYEEEE, per germline. V lost 0 bases to trimming and J lost 7 bases, with 13 bases between them. The CDR3 loop spans 14 amino acids. CDR3 coding DNA: TGTGCCAGCAGCTTGGGGACACATGACCCTGGCTACACCTTC. Protein sequence: CASSLGTHDPGYTF.

Details on this clonotype: A much more abundant neighbour one base away suggests this may be a read error. CDR3 sequence (DNA): TGCGCCAGCAGTTCGTCGGTATCTAACTCTGGGGACAACGTCCTGACTTTC. Translated: CASSSSVSNSGDNVLTF. V usage is TRBV5-1 and J usage is TRBJ2-6; no clear D gene. CDR3 length equals 17 residues. Germline V lookup: CDR1 SGHRS, CDR2 YFSETQ.

This clonotype has just a few counts. V is TRBV2 and J is TRBJ2-1; 13 bases map to TRBD2. This CDR3 region has 14 residues. Germline V gene lookup returns CDR1 SNHLY and CDR2 FYNNEI. The CDR3 region has the DNA TGTGCTTCCCAGGGGACTAGCGGGGCAAATGAGCAGTTCTTC. Protein: CASQGTSGANEQFF. Full variable domain (missing parts from reference TRBV2 and TRBJ2-1): EPEVTQTPSHQVTQMGQEVILRCVPISNHLYFYWYRQILGQKVEFLVSFYNNEISEKSEIFDDQFSVERPDGSNFTLKIRSTKLEDSAMYFCASQGTSGANEQFFGPGTRLTVL.

The CDR3 bases are TGTGCCAGCAGTTTGGGCAGGGCCGGGGAGCTGTTTTTT. Its protein product is CASSLGRAGELFF. This chain connects TRBV12-3 or TRBV12-4 to TRBJ2-2; possible D gene TRBD1, 5 bases. The ends were cut back, 3 bases at V and 6 bases at J, with 8 bases in the middle. CDR3 length equals 13 residues.

The CDR3 spells CASSSGDGWTQYF. The CDR3 DNA is TGTGCCAGCAGCTCCGGGGACGGGTGGACCCAGTACTTC. V is TRBV7-2 and J is TRBJ2-5; D possibly uses TRBD1 or TRBD2 (5 bases each). The germline V gene encodes CDR1 SGHTA and CDR2 FQGNSA. Trimming left V 4 bases short and J 7 bases short, with 13 bases between. The CDR3 runs to 13 residues.

CDR3 DNA sequence: TGTGCCACCCGGACTAGCGGACCCCTGGAGACCCAGTACTTC. Its translation: CATRTSGPLETQYF. The gene calls are TRBV28 and TRBJ2-5; TRBD2 agrees at 10 bases. The CDR3 sequence is 14 residues long. J gave up 5 bases and V 10 bases, and 10 bases lay outside the gene matches. Germline V lookup: CDR1 MDHEN, CDR2 SYDVKM.

The chain has TRBV12-3 or TRBV12-4 and TRBJ2-3; 8 bases are a match to TRBD1. The V segment lost 2 bases and the J segment 1 base; nucleotides outside the gene matches: 5. This CDR3 spans 16 amino acids. Here the CDR3 DNA reads TGTGCCAGCAGTTTACAGGGGGCGGCGGGCACAGATACGCAGTATTTT. Protein sequence: CASSLQGAAGTDTQYF.

In its sample, this clonotype was seen a few times. V usage is TRBV12-3 or TRBV12-4 and J usage is TRBJ2-3; D might be TRBD2 (7 bases). The CDR3 is made up of 14 amino acids. V was clipped by 6 bases and J by 4 bases, with 14 bases between them. CDR3 protein: CASSLGGPPDTQYF. CDR3 coding DNA: TGTGCCAGCAGCCTCGGGGGGCCCCCAGATACGCAGTATTTT.

The chain uses TRBV7-2 and TRBJ2-1, with 7 bases matching TRBD1. Germline assignment: CDR1 SGHTA and CDR2 FQGNSA. CDR3 length: 12 residues. V gave up 5 bases and J gave up 9 bases; unmatched junction bases: 4. The CDR3 DNA reads TGTGCCAGCAGCCATACAGGGGTTGAGCAGTTCTTC. Amino acids: CASSHTGVEQFF.

This clonotype has only a few counts. V gene TRBV4-2 combines with J gene TRBJ1-4, with TRBD1 matching over 7 bases. This CDR3 region has 16 residues. With V trimmed by 1 base and J by 2 bases, 4 bases remained unmatched. Germline assignment: CDR1 LGHNA and CDR2 YNFKEQ. The CDR3 loop is CASSQAGGTTNEKLFF. The CDR3 DNA reads TGTGCCAGCAGCCAAGCAGGGGGGACCACTAATGAAAAACTGTTTTTT.